Below, 25 T cell receptor beta chains from the same sample are listed, as sequenced in a study of cytomegalovirus exposure and HLA in healthy donors. It was with 60 Vbeta and 13 Jbeta primers that the PCR ran. This table comes from immunoSEQ multiplex PCR, and its TCRdb copy is limited to in-frame clones, with some not included. This sample yields about 180,000 clones, of which 75% to 85% are seen a single time; about 1.5% belongs to the top ten. The sample was PBMCs. Receptors were obtained from a man aged 18 to 30 in good health and CMV-seronegative.

This chain connects TRBV21-1 to TRBJ1-1; TRBD1, as called in the table, went unchecked against the DNA. TRBV21-1 counts as a pseudogene. The length of the CDR3 is 18 residues. The CDR3 nucleotides read TGTGCCAGCAGCAAAGCTTCGACAGGGGGCGGGGTGAACACTGAAGCTTTCTTT. Its translation is CASSKASTGGGVNTEAFF.

The chain recombines TRBV27 with TRBJ1-5, with D possibly TRBD1 on 5 matching bases. This CDR3 comprises 13 residues. Trimming pared 6 bases from V and 4 bases from J, leaving 10 bases between. Germline loops: CDR1 MNHEY, CDR2 SMNVEV (reference sequence). The DNA of the CDR3 is TGTGCCAGCAGCCGGACACCTAATCAGCCCCAGCATTTT. It encodes CASSRTPNQPQHF.

This sequence joins TRBV19 and TRBJ1-4, with D possibly being TRBD1 (6 bases). Germline V gives CDR1 LNHDA, CDR2 SQIVND (reference sequence). V was pared by 8 bases and J by 0 bases, with 13 bases between. The CDR3 is 15 residues long. CDR3 sequence: CASRSRQATNEKLFF. The CDR3 DNA sequence: TGTGCCAGTCGGTCAAGACAGGCAACTAATGAAAAACTGTTTTTT.

The V call is TRBV7-2, the J call TRBJ1-1; tentatively, D is TRBD1 (5 bases). V was shortened by 0 bases and J by 7 bases, with 15 bases between the two germline ends. The germline CDR1 and CDR2 sequences are SGHTA and FQGNSA. The CDR3 has 15 residues. As DNA, the CDR3 is TGTGCCAGCAGCTTAGCCGGGGCAGGGCGGGGTGAAGCTTTCTTT. This encodes CASSLAGAGRGEAFF.

This rearrangement joins TRBV30 to TRBJ1-2, with D unresolved. Looked up from germline, CDR1 is GTSNPN and CDR2 is SVGIG (reference sequence). Trimming cost V 4 bases and J 2 bases, with 14 bases left between them. The CDR3 sequence is 14 residues long. For the CDR3, the DNA is TGTGCCTGGATTCCCATCGGGAGGAACTATGGCTACACCTTC. Translation gives CAWIPIGRNYGYTF.

The CDR3 protein is CASRDRAGEKLFF. In nucleotides, the CDR3 is TGTGCCAGCAGGGACAGGGCTGGTGAAAAACTGTTTTTT. This rearrangement joins TRBV27 to TRBJ1-4, with TRBD1 matching 8 bases. This CDR3 spans 13 amino acids. Germline CDR1 reads MNHEY; CDR2 reads SMNVEV (reference sequence). The junction had 4 bases not matched to a gene; V was cut back by 6 bases and J by 7 bases.

The rearrangement uses TRBV27 and TRBJ2-3; 7 nucleotides line up with TRBD1. The germline CDR1 and CDR2 sequences are MNHEY and SMNVEV (reference sequence). The CDR3 contains 14 residues. V shed 2 bases, J shed 5 bases, and the junction held 4 bases outside the gene matches. CDR3: CASSLDRAGDTQYF. DNA for the CDR3: TGTGCCAGCAGTTTAGACAGGGCTGGAGATACGCAGTATTTT.

The chain combines TRBV7-9 with TRBJ2-3; 10 bases are shared with TRBD1. Looked up from germline, CDR1 is SEHNR and CDR2 is FQNEAQ (reference sequence). The CDR3 consists of 16 residues. Unmatched junction bases numbered 8, after V lost 5 bases and J lost 3 bases. This CDR3 reads CASSPGTGASTDTQYF. CDR3 bases: TGTGCCAGCAGCCCCGGGACAGGGGCAAGTACAGATACGCAGTATTTT.

V is TRBV9 and J is TRBJ1-1; D unresolved. Trimming removed 4 bases at V and 7 bases at J, with 11 bases between. CDR1 and CDR2 from the germline V gene are SGDLS and YYNGEE. There are 12 residues in the CDR3. In nucleotides, the CDR3 is TGTGCCAGCAGCCCCCACCCGGGTGAAGCTTTCTTT. Translating it yields CASSPHPGEAFF.

The rearrangement joins TRBV28 to TRBJ1-2, with 10 bases matching TRBD1. This CDR3 region has 16 residues. The J segment lost 2 bases and the V segment lost 8 bases, leaving 11 bases of the junction unmatched. Germline loops: CDR1 MDHEN, CDR2 SYDVKM. Here the CDR3 DNA reads TGTGCCAGCTATTTAAGCGGACAGGGGGTAAACTATGGCTACACCTTC. Translated: CASYLSGQGVNYGYTF.

The V and J genes are TRBV7-9 and TRBJ2-5; 12 nucleotides line up with TRBD2. V was pared by 5 bases and J by 5 bases, with 9 bases of the junction left unmatched. The CDR3 is 16 amino acids. The germline V gene encodes CDR1 SEHNR and CDR2 FQNEAQ (reference sequence). CDR3 in DNA: TGTGCCAGCAGCCCGAGCGGACTAGCGGGGTTTGAGACCCAGTACTTC. This encodes CASSPSGLAGFETQYF.

The chain recombines TRBV29-1 with TRBJ1-2; no clear D gene. V was pared by 3 bases and J by 0 bases, with 17 bases between. This CDR3 has 16 amino acids. Germline CDR1 and CDR2: SQVTM and ANQGSEA. The CDR3 DNA is TGCAGCGTTGATGCTCTGGGCCCCAATGCTAACTATGGCTACACCTTC. Protein: CSVDALGPNANYGYTF.

V gene TRBV20-1 combines with J gene TRBJ2-5; perhaps TRBD2 as D (5 bases). Germline loops: CDR1 DFQATT, CDR2 SNEGSKA (reference sequence). The length of the CDR3 is 11 residues. DNA for the CDR3: TGCAGCCAGACTCGGGGAGAGACCCAGTACTTC. It codes for CSQTRGETQYF.

This clone was seen more than once but under ten times. The chain carries TRBV30 and TRBJ2-5; 7 bases align to TRBD1. The tail of the sequence fits TRBJ2-7 better, so the J call may be wrong. The CDR3 loop spans 12 amino acids. The germline V gene encodes CDR1 GTSNPN and CDR2 SVGIG (reference sequence). The CDR3, as DNA: TGTGCCTGGGGGACAGCTACCTACGAGCAGTACTTC. Translation: CAWGTATYEQYF.

The chain employs TRBV20-1 and TRBJ2-5; no clear D. Trimming removed 0 bases at V and 5 bases at J, with 4 bases between. CDR1 is DFQATT and CDR2 is SNEGSKA in the germline V gene (reference sequence). The CDR3 has 11 amino acids. In DNA, the CDR3 is TGCAGTGCTAGAGATCTGGAGACCCAGTACTTC. Translating it yields CSARDLETQYF.

V gene TRBV7-9 combines with J gene TRBJ2-3, with 9 bases fitting TRBD2. The V gene's germline CDR1 is SEHNR and CDR2 FQNEAQ (reference sequence). Unmatched junction bases numbered 8, after V lost 5 bases and J lost 2 bases. This CDR3 comprises 16 residues. CDR3 bases: TGTGCCAGCAGCCCTCTAGCGGGGACTCTCACAGATACGCAGTATTTT. It is translated as CASSPLAGTLTDTQYF. The full variable domain, rest sourced from reference TRBV7-9 and TRBJ2-3, is DTGVSQNPRHKITKRGQNVTFRCDPISEHNRLYWYRQTLGQGPEFLTYFQNEAQLEKSRLLSDRFSAERPKGSFSTLEIQRTEQGDSAMYLCASSPLAGTLTDTQYFGPGTRLTVL.

V and J are TRBV5-1 and TRBJ2-5, with 9 bases matching TRBD1. V gave up 2 bases and J gave up 5 bases; unmatched junction bases: 13. The CDR3 extends over 17 amino acids. CDR1 SGHRS and CDR2 YFSETQ come from the germline V gene. The CDR3 spells CASSLANRGLGDETQYF. The CDR3 nucleotides are TGCGCCAGCAGCTTAGCGAACAGGGGGCTTGGGGATGAGACCCAGTACTTC.

This chain connects TRBV10-3 to TRBJ1-3; a weak D match, TRBD1 (6 bases). The germline V gene has CDR1 ENHRY and CDR2 SYGVKD. Trimming left V 6 bases short and J 4 bases short, with 10 bases between. This CDR3 comprises 13 residues. The CDR3 coding sequence is TGTGCCATCAGGCGACAGGAAGGAAACACCATATATTTT. Its translation: CAIRRQEGNTIYF.

This sequence joins TRBV2 and TRBJ2-1; TRBD1 matches 9 bases. This CDR3 is 17 amino acids long. Per the germline V gene, CDR1 is SNHLY and CDR2 is FYNNEI. V shed 2 bases and J 4 bases; nucleotides not matched to a gene: 9. This chain's CDR3 is CASSEFWAGQGYNEQFF. CDR3 bases: TGTGCCAGCAGTGAATTCTGGGCGGGACAGGGTTACAATGAGCAGTTCTTC.

The chain links TRBV29-1 to TRBJ2-7; 11 bases fit TRBD1. V lost 6 bases to trimming and J lost 3 bases; unmatched junction nucleotides: 7. Germline loops: CDR1 SQVTM, CDR2 ANQGSEA. The CDR3 covers 14 residues. CDR3 nucleotide sequence: TGCAGCGTCGCCGGGACAGGGGGAGGCTACGAGCAGTACTTC. As protein: CSVAGTGGGYEQYF.

V gene TRBV5-1 combines with J gene TRBJ2-1, with 7 bases matching TRBD2. V lost 8 bases to trimming and J lost 0 bases; unmatched junction nucleotides: 23. This CDR3 contains 20 residues. Germline V CDR1 and CDR2: SGHRS, YFSETQ. The CDR3 spells CARVFGGRAGSASSYNEQFF. The CDR3 DNA reads as TGCGCCAGGGTGTTTGGGGGGAGAGCGGGAAGCGCCAGCTCCTACAATGAGCAGTTCTTC.

J is TRBJ2-7 and V is TRBV4-1; D is possibly TRBD1 (5 bases). The CDR3 is 15 amino acids. V lost 5 bases to trimming and J lost 1 base, with 15 bases between them. Germline CDR1 MGHRA, CDR2 YSYEKL. CDR3 protein: CASSDGHGKSYEQYF. CDR3 nucleotides: TGCGCCAGCAGCGACGGACACGGAAAATCCTACGAGCAGTACTTC.

This CDR3 is CASSIDRNYGYTF. The CDR3 region has the DNA TGTGCCAGCAGCATTGACAGAAACTATGGCTACACCTTC. The rearrangement uses TRBV7-2 and TRBJ1-2; D is perhaps TRBD1 (5 bases). This CDR3 is 13 amino acids long. CDR1 is SGHTA and CDR2 is FQGNSA in the germline V gene. The germline V and J ends were trimmed by 5 bases and 2 bases, with 9 bases remaining between them.

The chain links TRBV6-5 to TRBJ2-1, with TRBD2 identical over 7 bases. Germline assignment: CDR1 MNHEY and CDR2 SVGAGI. The ends lost 3 bases at V and 0 bases at J; junction bases unmatched: 5. The CDR3 covers 16 residues. CDR3 protein: CASSYAGLLSYNEQFF. Written as DNA, the CDR3 is TGTGCCAGCAGTTATGCGGGACTACTCTCCTACAATGAGCAGTTCTTC.

The CDR3 DNA reads as TGTGCCAGCAGCTCCGGACTAGCGGAGTACGAGCAGTACTTC. It specifies CASSSGLAEYEQYF. The chain combines TRBV5-5 with TRBJ2-7; TRBD2 matches 10 bases. With V trimmed by 3 bases and J by 4 bases, 4 bases remained unmatched. The germline gives CDR1 SGHKS, CDR2 YYEKEE (reference sequence). The CDR3 extends over 14 amino acids.